Presented here are 4 T cell receptor beta chains from one specimen sequenced in a study of blood T cell repertoires in COVID-19. Assay: immunoSEQ multiplex PCR; the TCRdb copy retains only in-frame clones and omits some. The table records around 150,000 clones, roughly four fifths of them present only once. Sample: peripheral blood. Receptors originate from a man in his sixties with active or convalescent COVID-19.

This rearrangement joins TRBV6-4 to TRBJ2-1, with D possibly being TRBD2 (5 bases). The CDR3 extends over 14 amino acids. Germline CDR1 reads MRHNA; CDR2 reads SNTAGT. Trimming pared 4 bases from V and 6 bases from J, leaving 13 bases between. This CDR3 is CASSAEGQRNEQFF. The CDR3 coding sequence is TGTGCCAGCAGTGCTGAGGGCCAGCGCAATGAGCAGTTCTTC.

The chain is built from TRBV5-4 and TRBJ1-4; 8 nucleotides align to TRBD1. Germline CDR1 is SGHNT and CDR2 is YYREEE (reference sequence). The CDR3 contains 15 residues. V shed 3 bases and J 6 bases; nucleotides not matched to a gene: 7. DNA for the CDR3: TGTGCCAGCAGCTCTACCGGGACAGGTTATGAAAAACTGTTTTTT. Translation: CASSSTGTGYEKLFF.

This chain uses TRBV27 with TRBJ2-7; D is unresolved. CDR1 and CDR2 from the germline V gene are MNHEY and SMNVEV (reference sequence). The CDR3 spans 12 residues. V lost 6 bases to trimming and J lost 0 bases, with 6 bases between them. The CDR3 DNA is TGTGCCAGCAGCCCTTACTCCTACGAGCAGTACTTC. Encoded protein: CASSPYSYEQYF.

The chain employs TRBV19 and TRBJ1-2; 9 nucleotides agree with TRBD1. With V trimmed by 1 base and J by 4 bases, 7 bases remained unmatched. The CDR3 runs 16 residues. Germline values: CDR1 LNHDA, CDR2 SQIVND (reference sequence). In DNA form, the CDR3 reads TGTGCCAGTAGTATAGTCGGGACAGGGAAGCGCTATGGCTACACCTTC. This codes for CASSIVGTGKRYGYTF.